Listed below are T cell receptor beta chains from one sample, sequenced in a study of T-cell memory formation after mild COVID-19. TCRdb analysed the 5' RACE reads with MiXCR anew, one entry per CDR3 protein. The sample records 250,000 to 300,000 distinct CDR3 sequences, around 16% being singletons. The specimen sequenced was PBMCs or a T cell subset sorted from them (not recorded which). These receptor sequences come from a man between 18 and 29 years old who had mild COVID-19 (a few samples of this study predate the infection). Cell type and time point are not known. The CDR3 runs from the conserved cysteine through the conserved F or W. Fields, in order: CDR3 length, V gene, J gene, D gene, clone size, CDR3 protein, CDR3 DNA. The D gene is left open where the match is weak. A row's size may be missing; if present it is once, few, many or a size class.

16	TRBV12-3/TRBV12-4	TRBJ2-4	TRBD2	few	CASSPLAGVAKNIQYF	TGTGCCAGCAGCCCACTAGCGGGGGTAGCCAAAAACATTCAGTACTTC
13	TRBV20-1	TRBJ1-1	-	few	CSARGGRGTEAFF	TGCAGTGCTAGGGGGGGTAGGGGTACTGAAGCTTTCTTT
14	TRBV6-5	TRBJ1-4	-	few	CASRRGGGREKLFF	TGTGCCAGCAGGCGGGGCGGCGGGAGGGAAAAACTGTTTTTT
15	TRBV7-2	TRBJ2-5	TRBD2	few	CASSFRPGLAGAQYF	TGTGCCAGCAGCTTTCGTCCGGGACTAGCGGGGGCCCAGTACTTC
13	TRBV12-3/TRBV12-4	TRBJ2-1	-	-	CASSFKEGTEQFF	TGTGCCAGCAGTTTCAAGGAGGGGACTGAGCAGTTCTTC
13	TRBV5-1	TRBJ2-2	-	-	CASSLGLTGELFF	TGCGCCAGCAGCTTGGGCCTCACCGGGGAGCTGTTTTTT
15	TRBV19	TRBJ2-5	TRBD2	few	CASSMGGGASETQYF	TGTGCCAGTAGTATGGGCGGGGGGGCCTCCGAGACCCAGTACTTC
15	TRBV10-2	TRBJ2-3	-	few	CASSEVGVSTDTQYF	TGCGCCAGCAGTGAGGTCGGGGTATCCACAGATACGCAGTATTTT
15	TRBV29-1	TRBJ1-4	-	-	CSVDWGDGTNEKLFF	TGCAGCGTTGATTGGGGGGATGGAACTAATGAAAAACTGTTTTTT
10	TRBV20-1	TRBJ2-5	-	-	CSAGPETQYF	TGCAGTGCTGGACCAGAGACCCAGTACTTC
16	TRBV12-3/TRBV12-4	TRBJ2-2	-	-	CASSSERSRNTGELFF	TGTGCCAGCAGTTCCGAGCGGTCTAGGAACACCGGGGAGCTGTTTTTT
13	TRBV12-3/TRBV12-4	TRBJ2-7	-	-	CASSPGPQGEQYF	TGTGCCAGCAGCCCGGGGCCCCAGGGGGAGCAGTACTTC
15	TRBV11-2	TRBJ1-6	-	-	CASSSVSGRYSPLHF	TGTGCCAGCAGCTCAGTGAGTGGGCGTTATTCACCCCTCCACTTT
12	TRBV20-1	TRBJ2-1	-	few	CSPGAYTNEQFF	TGCAGCCCCGGGGCGTATACCAATGAGCAGTTCTTC
13	TRBV4-1	TRBJ2-7	TRBD1	few	CASSPWDSYEQYF	TGCGCCAGCAGCCCTTGGGACAGCTACGAGCAGTACTTC
15	TRBV5-4	TRBJ1-2	-	-	CASSSRAGIDYGYTF	TGTGCCAGCAGCAGTAGAGCAGGGATCGACTATGGCTACACCTTC
15	TRBV21-1	TRBJ2-1	-	-	CASSPGTGGVNEQFF	TGTGCCAGCAGCCCCGGGACAGGGGGAGTGAATGAGCAGTTCTTC
12	TRBV27	TRBJ1-1	-	many	CASIGWGPEAFF	TGTGCCAGCATAGGTTGGGGGCCTGAAGCTTTCTTT